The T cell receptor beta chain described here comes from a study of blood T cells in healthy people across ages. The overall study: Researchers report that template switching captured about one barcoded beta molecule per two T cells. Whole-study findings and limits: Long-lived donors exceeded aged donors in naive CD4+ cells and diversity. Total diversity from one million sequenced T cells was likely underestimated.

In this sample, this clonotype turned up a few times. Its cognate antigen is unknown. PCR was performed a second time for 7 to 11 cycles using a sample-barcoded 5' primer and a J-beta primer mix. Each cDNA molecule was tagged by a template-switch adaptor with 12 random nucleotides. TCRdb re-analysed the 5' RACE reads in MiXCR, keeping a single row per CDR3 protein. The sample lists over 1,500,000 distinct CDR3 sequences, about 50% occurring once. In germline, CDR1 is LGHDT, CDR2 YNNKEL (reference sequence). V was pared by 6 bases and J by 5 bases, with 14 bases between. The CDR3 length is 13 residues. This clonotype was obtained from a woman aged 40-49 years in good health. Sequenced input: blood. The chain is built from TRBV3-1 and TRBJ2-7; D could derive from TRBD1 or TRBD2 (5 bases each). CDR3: CASSRPGTHEQYF. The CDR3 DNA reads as TGTGCCAGCAGTCGACCGGGGACCCACGAGCAGTACTTC.